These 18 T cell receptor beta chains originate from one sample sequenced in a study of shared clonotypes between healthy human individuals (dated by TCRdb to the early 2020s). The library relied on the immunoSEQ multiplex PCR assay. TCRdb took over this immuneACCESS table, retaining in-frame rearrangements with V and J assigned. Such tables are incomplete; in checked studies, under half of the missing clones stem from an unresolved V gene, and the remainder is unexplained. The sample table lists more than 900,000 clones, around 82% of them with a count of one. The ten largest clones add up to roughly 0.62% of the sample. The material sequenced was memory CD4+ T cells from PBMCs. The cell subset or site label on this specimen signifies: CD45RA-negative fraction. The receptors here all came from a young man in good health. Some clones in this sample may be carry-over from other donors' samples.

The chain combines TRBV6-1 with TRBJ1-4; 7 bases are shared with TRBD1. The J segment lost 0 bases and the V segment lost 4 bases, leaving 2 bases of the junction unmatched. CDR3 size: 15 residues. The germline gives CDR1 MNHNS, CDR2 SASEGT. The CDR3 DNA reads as TGTGCCAGCAGTGTAACAGGGGCAACTAATGAAAAACTGTTTTTT. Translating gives CASSVTGATNEKLFF.

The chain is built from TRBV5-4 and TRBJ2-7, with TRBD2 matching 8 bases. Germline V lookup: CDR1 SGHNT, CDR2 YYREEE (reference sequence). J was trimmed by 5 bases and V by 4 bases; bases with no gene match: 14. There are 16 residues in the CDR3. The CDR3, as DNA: TGTGCCAGCAGCCCGGGGGGCGGCGGGAGGTGGAACGAGCAGTACTTC. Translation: CASSPGGGGRWNEQYF.

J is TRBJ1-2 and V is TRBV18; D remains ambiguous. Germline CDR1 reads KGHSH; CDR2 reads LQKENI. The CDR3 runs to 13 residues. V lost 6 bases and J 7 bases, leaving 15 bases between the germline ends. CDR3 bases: TGTGCCAGCTCCGTAGACGGCCGGCTTGGCTACACCTTC. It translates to CASSVDGRLGYTF.

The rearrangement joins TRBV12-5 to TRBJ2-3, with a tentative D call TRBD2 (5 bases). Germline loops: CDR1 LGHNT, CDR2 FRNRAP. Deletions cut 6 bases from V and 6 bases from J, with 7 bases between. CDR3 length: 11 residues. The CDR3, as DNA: TGTGCTAGTGGCCGAGGGGATACGCAGTATTTT. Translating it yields CASGRGDTQYF.

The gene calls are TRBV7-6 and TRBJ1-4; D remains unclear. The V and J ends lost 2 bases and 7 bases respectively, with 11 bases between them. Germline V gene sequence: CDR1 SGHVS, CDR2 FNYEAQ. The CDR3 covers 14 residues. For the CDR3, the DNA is TGTGCCAGCAGCTTATCAGGTCTTGGTGAAAAACTGTTTTTT. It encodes CASSLSGLGEKLFF.

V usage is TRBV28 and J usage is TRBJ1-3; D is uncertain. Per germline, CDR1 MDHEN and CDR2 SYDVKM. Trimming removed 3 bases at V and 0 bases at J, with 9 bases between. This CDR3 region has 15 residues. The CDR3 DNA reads TGTGCCAGCAGTTTGATGGCGCACTCTGGAAACACCATATATTTT. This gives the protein CASSLMAHSGNTIYF.

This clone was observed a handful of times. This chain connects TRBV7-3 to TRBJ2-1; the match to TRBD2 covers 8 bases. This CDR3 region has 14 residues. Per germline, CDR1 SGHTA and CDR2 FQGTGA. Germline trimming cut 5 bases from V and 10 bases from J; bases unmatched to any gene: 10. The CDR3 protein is CASSPGGSTREQFF. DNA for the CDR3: TGTGCCAGCAGCCCGGGAGGGTCTACAAGGGAGCAGTTCTTC.

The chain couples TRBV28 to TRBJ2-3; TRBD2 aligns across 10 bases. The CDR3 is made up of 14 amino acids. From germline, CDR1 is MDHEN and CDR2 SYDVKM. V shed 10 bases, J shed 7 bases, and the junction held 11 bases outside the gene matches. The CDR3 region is CATRLAGGSNTQYF. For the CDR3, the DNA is TGTGCCACCAGATTAGCGGGAGGTTCGAATACGCAGTATTTT.

In DNA form, the CDR3 reads TGTGCCAGCTCACCACGGTACCAGGGCTCCTACGAGCAGTACTTC. Its translation: CASSPRYQGSYEQYF. V gene TRBV18 combines with J gene TRBJ2-7; D possibly corresponds to TRBD1 (5 bases). Trimming cost V 1 base and J 0 bases, with 10 bases left between them. Germline-derived CDR1 and CDR2 are KGHSH and LQKENI. This CDR3 spans 15 amino acids.

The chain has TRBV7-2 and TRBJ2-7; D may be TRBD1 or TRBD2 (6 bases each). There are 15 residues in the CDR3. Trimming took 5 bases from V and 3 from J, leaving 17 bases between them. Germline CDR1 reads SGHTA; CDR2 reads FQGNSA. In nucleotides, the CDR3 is TGTGCCAGCAGCGACCAAGGGGGGCGCATCTACGAGCAGTACTTC. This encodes CASSDQGGRIYEQYF. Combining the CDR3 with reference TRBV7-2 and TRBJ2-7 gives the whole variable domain GAGVSQSPSNKVTEKGKDVELRCDPISGHTALYWYRQSLGQGLEFLIYFQGNSAPDKSGLPSDRFSAERTGGSVSTLTIQRTQQEDSAVYLCASSDQGGRIYEQYFGPGTRLTVT.

CDR3 sequence reads: CASSQGGSEKLFF. CDR3 bases: TGCGCCAGCAGCCAGGGGGGGAGTGAAAAACTGTTTTTT. The chain couples TRBV4-1 to TRBJ1-4; weak D call: TRBD1 (5 bases). Germline V gives CDR1 MGHRA, CDR2 YSYEKL. This CDR3 spans 13 amino acids. V shed 3 bases and J shed 7 bases, with 9 bases lying between them.

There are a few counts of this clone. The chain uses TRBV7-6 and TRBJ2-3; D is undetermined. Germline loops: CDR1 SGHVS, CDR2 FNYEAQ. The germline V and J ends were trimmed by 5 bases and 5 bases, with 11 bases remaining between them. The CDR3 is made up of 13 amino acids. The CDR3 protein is CASSAPGLDTQYF. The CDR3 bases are TGTGCCAGCAGCGCTCCCGGGTTAGATACGCAGTATTTT.

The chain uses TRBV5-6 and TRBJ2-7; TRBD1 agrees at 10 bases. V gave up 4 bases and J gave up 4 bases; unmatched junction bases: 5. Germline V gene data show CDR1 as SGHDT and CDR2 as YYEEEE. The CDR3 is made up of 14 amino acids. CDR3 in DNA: TGTGCCAGCAGCACCGGGACAGGGGAGTACGAGCAGTACTTC. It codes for CASSTGTGEYEQYF.

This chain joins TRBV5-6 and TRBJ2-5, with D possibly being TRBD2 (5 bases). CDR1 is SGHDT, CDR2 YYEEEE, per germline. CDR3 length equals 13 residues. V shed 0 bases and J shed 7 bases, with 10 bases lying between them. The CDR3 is CASSLGGEGTQYF. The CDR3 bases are TGTGCCAGCAGCTTGGGGGGTGAGGGGACCCAGTACTTC.

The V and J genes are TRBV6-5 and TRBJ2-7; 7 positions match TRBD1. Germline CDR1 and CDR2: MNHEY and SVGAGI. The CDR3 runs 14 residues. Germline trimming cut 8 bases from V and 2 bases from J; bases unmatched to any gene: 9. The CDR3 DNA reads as TGTGCCAGCTTCAACAGGGGCCTTCCCTACGAGCAGTACTTC. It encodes CASFNRGLPYEQYF.

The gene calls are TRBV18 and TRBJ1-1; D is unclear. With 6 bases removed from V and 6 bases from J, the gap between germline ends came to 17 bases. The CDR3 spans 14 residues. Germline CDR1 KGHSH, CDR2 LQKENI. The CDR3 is CASSQDLSYAEAFF. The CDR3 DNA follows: TGTGCCAGCTCTCAGGACTTATCTTATGCTGAAGCTTTCTTT. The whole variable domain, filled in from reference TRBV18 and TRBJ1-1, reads NAGVMQNPRHLVRRRGQEARLRCSPMKGHSHVYWYRQLPEEGLKFMVYLQKENIIDESGMPKERFSAEFPKEGPSILRIQQVVRGDSAAYFCASSQDLSYAEAFFGQGTRLTVV.

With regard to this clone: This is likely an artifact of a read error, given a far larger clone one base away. This CDR3 is CAGSPNGPGQGYTGELFF. CDR3 DNA: TGTGCCGGCTCACCAAATGGCCCGGGACAGGGGTACACCGGGGAGCTGTTTTTT. The V call is TRBV18, the J call TRBJ2-2; 10 nucleotides align to TRBD1. The germline gives CDR1 KGHSH, CDR2 LQKENI. The CDR3 extends over 18 amino acids.

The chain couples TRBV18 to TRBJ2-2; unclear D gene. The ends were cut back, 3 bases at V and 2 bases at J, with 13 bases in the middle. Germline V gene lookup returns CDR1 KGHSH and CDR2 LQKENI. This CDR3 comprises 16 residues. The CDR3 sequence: CASSPPVGRNTGELFF. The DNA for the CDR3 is TGTGCCAGCTCACCCCCGGTTGGGCGTAACACCGGGGAGCTGTTTTTT.